These T cell receptor beta chains were read from a single sample in a study of cytomegalovirus exposure and HLA in healthy donors. Data came from immunoSEQ multiplex PCR; TCRdb stores just in-frame clones and leaves some out. The sample contains around 40,000 clones, roughly 69% of which appear only once. Sequenced sample: PBMCs. Source of these receptors: a man under 40 in good health and CMV-seronegative. CDR3s include the opening cysteine and the closing phenylalanine or tryptophan. Fields, in order: D gene, CDR3 length, J gene, V gene, clone size, CDR3 protein, CDR3 DNA. A D gene is named only where the DNA matches it firmly. A row's size may be missing; if present it is once, few, many or a size class.

>.|14|TRBJ1-1|TRBV5-1|.
CASSPMGQNTEAFF
TGCGCCAGCAGCCCGATGGGACAGAACACTGAAGCTTTCTTT
>TRBD2|12|TRBJ2-3|TRBV15|once
CATAPGGSTQYF
TGTGCCACCGCGCCCGGCGGGAGTACGCAGTATTTT
>TRBD1|16|TRBJ1-2|TRBV6-5|few
CASSYVRTGGGYGYTF
TGTGCCAGCAGTTACGTCCGGACAGGGGGAGGTTATGGCTACACCTTC
>.|14|TRBJ2-3|TRBV7-2|.
CASSYGPWTDTQYF
TGTGCCAGCAGTTATGGGCCGTGGACAGATACGCAGTATTTT
>.|14|TRBJ2-3|TRBV7-2|.
CASSLDLQSSTQYF
TGTGCCAGCAGCTTAGATCTGCAGTCTAGTACGCAGTATTTT
>.|13|TRBJ2-3|TRBV7-9|.
CASSWRETDTQYF
TGTGCCAGCAGCTGGAGGGAGACAGATACGCAGTATTTT
>TRBD2|16|TRBJ2-1|TRBV5-1|few
CASSLSTSGVNNEQFF
TGCGCCAGCAGCCTGAGTACTAGCGGGGTAAACAATGAGCAGTTCTTC
>.|11|TRBJ2-3|TRBV29-1|.
CSVERGYTQYF
TGCAGCGTTGAAAGAGGGTATACGCAGTATTTT
>.|16|TRBJ1-3|TRBV5-1|.
CASSLWEVYSGNTIYF
TGCGCCAGCAGCTTGTGGGAGGTCTACTCTGGAAACACTATATATTTT
>.|15|TRBJ1-6|TRBV6-1|.
CASSESAGRQSPLHF
TGTGCCAGCAGTGAAAGCGCGGGGCGGCAGTCACCCCTCCACTTT
>.|14|TRBJ1-5|TRBV28|.
CASSSRRGNQPQHF
TGTGCCAGCAGTTCTCGACGGGGGAATCAGCCCCAGCATTTT
>TRBD2|14|TRBJ2-1|TRBV2|.
CASIPSGTHNEQFF
TGTGCCAGCATCCCGAGCGGGACTCACAATGAGCAGTTCTTC
>.|14|TRBJ1-4|TRBV7-9|.
CASSFADGYEKLFF
TGTGCCAGCAGCTTTGCCGATGGCTATGAAAAACTGTTTTTT
>TRBD2|15|TRBJ2-5|TRBV5-4|.
CASSLGLAGIETQYF
TGTGCCAGCAGCTTGGGACTAGCGGGGATAGAGACCCAGTACTTC
>.|15|TRBJ2-1|TRBV6-5|once
CASSLLGTGYNEQFF
TGTGCCAGCAGCCTCCTCGGCACGGGGTACAATGAGCAGTTCTTC
>.|14|TRBJ1-1|TRBV6-6|.
CASGSGRVGTEAFF
TGTGCCAGCGGTTCAGGGCGCGTCGGCACTGAAGCTTTCTTT
>.|13|TRBJ2-5|TRBV27|few
CASSQRFQETQYF
TGTGCCAGCAGTCAACGGTTCCAAGAGACCCAGTACTTC
>TRBD1|13|TRBJ2-7|TRBV6-1|.
CASRLDRAAEQYF
TGTGCCAGCAGACTTGACAGGGCCGCCGAGCAGTACTTC
>TRBD2|14|TRBJ2-3|TRBV4-1|once
CASSQDRRSGAQYF
TGCGCCAGCAGCCAAGATCGAAGAAGCGGGGCGCAGTATTTT
>.|15|TRBJ2-3|TRBV25-1|.
CASSRGRGFTDTQYF
TGTGCCAGCAGCCGGGGAAGGGGGTTCACAGATACGCAGTATTTT
>.|15|TRBJ2-7|TRBV10-1|few
CASSEGQLRTYEQYF
TGCGCCAGCAGTGAGGGGCAGCTAAGGACCTACGAGCAGTACTTC
>.|15|TRBJ2-5|TRBV4-1|.
CASSLSGRGQETQYF
TGCGCCAGCAGCTTAAGCGGCAGGGGACAAGAGACCCAGTACTTC
>.|14|TRBJ2-2|TRBV5-1|few
CASRKTVNTGELFF
TGCGCCAGCAGAAAGACAGTGAACACCGGGGAGCTGTTTTTT
>.|15|TRBJ2-7|TRBV29-1|.
CSVEDKGKASYEQYF
TGCAGCGTTGAAGATAAGGGGAAGGCCTCCTACGAGCAGTACTTC
>.|13|TRBJ1-6|TRBV11-2|.
CASSYRGNSPLHF
TGTGCCAGCAGCTATAGAGGCAATTCACCCCTCCACTTT
>TRBD1|15|TRBJ2-5|TRBV25-1|.
CASSGPDRVGETQYF
TGTGCCAGCAGTGGCCCTGACAGGGTCGGTGAGACCCAGTACTTC
>TRBD1|15|TRBJ2-7|TRBV6-5|.
CAGSQTGTGSYEQYF
TGTGCCGGCAGCCAAACCGGGACAGGGTCCTACGAGCAGTACTTC
>TRBD1|14|TRBJ2-7|TRBV5-8|.
CASSFGTGAYEQYF
TGTGCCAGCAGCTTCGGGACAGGGGCCTACGAGCAGTACTTC
>TRBD1|13|TRBJ2-7|TRBV4-3|.
CASSQNRGYEQYF
TGCGCCAGCAGCCAAAACAGGGGCTACGAGCAGTACTTC
>.|11|TRBJ1-1|TRBV20-1|.
CSGTVNTEAFF
TGCAGTGGAACAGTGAACACTGAAGCTTTCTTT
>.|16|TRBJ2-1|TRBV7-2|.
CASSPPGTPTHNEQFF
TGTGCCAGCAGCCCCCCGGGGACACCTACTCACAATGAGCAGTTCTTC
>TRBD1|15|TRBJ2-7|TRBV5-1|few
CASSYLRGQDYEQYF
TGCGCCAGCAGCTACCTTAGGGGACAGGACTACGAGCAGTACTTC
>.|16|TRBJ1-4|TRBV10-3|.
CAIRSHSGATNEKLFF
TGTGCCATCAGGAGCCATTCAGGGGCAACTAATGAAAAACTGTTTTTT
>.|15|TRBJ1-1|TRBV15|.
CATSRMGGANTEAFF
TGTGCCACCAGCCGCATGGGGGGGGCCAACACTGAAGCTTTCTTT